Listed below are T cell receptor beta chains from one sample, sequenced in a study of blood T cell repertoires in COVID-19. The method was immunoSEQ multiplex PCR; TCRdb's version includes in-frame clones alone and lacks a portion of them. The sample lists 90,000 to 100,000 clones, 90% occurring once. The sample consisted of peripheral blood. The receptors were sampled from a man aged 50-59 years with acute or convalescent COVID-19. Both conserved end residues are part of each CDR3. D genes are given only for firm matches. Not every row has a clone size; where given, it reads once, few, many or a size class.

>.|TRBD1|TRBJ1-2|TRBV11-2
TGTGCCAGCAGCTTACCGGGACAGGGGGCCCTCTATGGCTACACCTTC
CASSLPGQGALYGYTF
>.|TRBD2|TRBJ2-5|TRBV5-5
TGTGCCAGCAGCGAAATAGCGGGAGTAAGAGAGACCCAGTACTTC
CASSEIAGVRETQYF
>.|.|TRBJ1-5|TRBV12-5
TGTGCTAGTGGTTTGGGCCCAGGGGTGGGTAGTCAGCCCCAGCATTTT
CASGLGPGVGSQPQHF
>.|TRBD1|TRBJ1-5|TRBV10-3
TGTGCCAGTAAACAGGGGGCGGATCAGCCCCAGCATTTT
CASKQGADQPQHF
>.|.|TRBJ1-2|TRBV6-6
TGTGCCAGCAGTTACGACAGGTTGAACTATGGCTACACCTTC
CASSYDRLNYGYTF
>once|.|TRBJ2-2|TRBV20-1
TGCAGTGCTAGTACGCGCGTGGCCGGGGGCACCGGGGAGCTGTTTTTT
CSASTRVAGGTGELFF
>.|.|TRBJ2-3|TRBV27
TGTGCCAGCACCCAATCGGTAGGGGGTGGCACAGATACGCAGTATTTT
CASTQSVGGGTDTQYF
>once|.|TRBJ1-4|TRBV4-1
TGCGCCAGCAGCCGGGGGACGGGAGTAACTAATGAAAAACTGTTTTTT
CASSRGTGVTNEKLFF
>.|TRBD1|TRBJ1-1|TRBV10-3
TGTGCCATCAGAGGGACAGGGAAGGAGAGTGAAGCTTTCTTT
CAIRGTGKESEAFF
>.|.|TRBJ2-3|TRBV7-2
TGTGCCAGCCGGGGGGCCTCAGATACGCAGTATTTT
CASRGASDTQYF
>.|.|TRBJ2-1|TRBV9
TGTGCCAGCACGAGGAACTACAATGAGCAGTTCTTC
CASTRNYNEQFF
>.|.|TRBJ2-1|TRBV4-1
TGCGCCAGCAGCCAAGGGACTGGCTACTACAATGAGCAGTTCTTC
CASSQGTGYYNEQFF
>.|.|TRBJ1-2|TRBV5-4
TGTGCCAGCAGCTATACAGGGTCCTCCCTCGGTTGGGGCTACACCTTC
CASSYTGSSLGWGYTF
>.|TRBD2|TRBJ2-5|TRBV3-1/TRBV3-2
TGTGCCAGCAGCCCTTGGACTAGCGGGAGCGAGACCCAGTACTTC
CASSPWTSGSETQYF
>.|.|TRBJ1-2|TRBV12-5
TGTGCTAGTGGTTTGGTATCACGGGGGGCTAATGGCTACACCTTC
CASGLVSRGANGYTF
>.|TRBD1|TRBJ2-5|TRBV5-1
TGCGCCAGCAAGGGGGACAGGGGACAAGAGACCCAGTACTTC
CASKGDRGQETQYF
>once|.|TRBJ2-1|TRBV11-2
TGTGCCAGCAGCCTCTCGGGACACCGGAGCTCCTACAATGAGCAGTTCTTC
CASSLSGHRSSYNEQFF
>.|.|TRBJ2-7|TRBV5-8
TGTGCCAGCAGCTTGGACAGGTGGACCTACGAGCAGTACTTC
CASSLDRWTYEQYF
>.|.|TRBJ1-2|TRBV7-9
TGTGCCAGCAGCTTGGCCCACACAGGGAGCGGCTACACCTTC
CASSLAHTGSGYTF
>.|.|TRBJ2-2|TRBV6-2/TRBV6-3
TGTGCCAGCAGTTCGGTACGAGCGGAGAGCGCCGGGGAGCTGTTTTTT
CASSSVRAESAGELFF
>once|.|TRBJ1-1|TRBV7-8
TGTGCCAGCAGCTTAAATAGGGGGTTTCAGAACACTGAAGCTTTCTTT
CASSLNRGFQNTEAFF
>once|.|TRBJ2-2|TRBV6-5
TGTGCCAGCAGTTATACGGTGGGGGAGCTGTTTTTT
CASSYTVGELFF
>.|TRBD1|TRBJ2-3|TRBV11-3
TGTGCCAGCAGCTTAACCGGACAGGGGGGTACAGATACGCAGTATTTT
CASSLTGQGGTDTQYF
>.|.|TRBJ1-1|TRBV14
TGTGCCAGCAGCCATAGGCAGGCCAACACTGAAGCTTTCTTT
CASSHRQANTEAFF
>.|TRBD2|TRBJ2-7|TRBV11-3
TGTGCCAGCAGCTACTGGACTAGCGGGACCTCCTACGAGCAGTACTTC
CASSYWTSGTSYEQYF
>.|TRBD2|TRBJ2-3|TRBV5-1
TGCGCCAGCAGCTTTCTAGCGGCCACAGATACGCAGTATTTT
CASSFLAATDTQYF
>.|.|TRBJ1-2|TRBV24-1
TGTGCCCCCCAGGGCTATGGCTACACCTTC
CAPQGYGYTF
>.|TRBD1|TRBJ1-2|TRBV27
TGTGCCAGCCGGGACAGGGGAGGATATGGCTACACCTTC
CASRDRGGYGYTF
>.|TRBD1|TRBJ1-1|TRBV30
TGTGCCTATCGACAGGGGAACACTGAAGCTTTCTTT
CAYRQGNTEAFF
>.|TRBD1|TRBJ1-4|TRBV5-1
TGCGCCAGCTGGACAGGGGTTGGCACTAATGAAAAACTGTTTTTT
CASWTGVGTNEKLFF
>.|.|TRBJ2-1|TRBV5-4
TGTGCCAGCAGCTTGGGAGCGGCCTTAGTCGGGTATGAGCAGTTCTTC
CASSLGAALVGYEQFF
>once|TRBD1|TRBJ2-1|TRBV6-5
TGTGCCAGCAGTTACGACAGGGAGTACAATGAGCAGTTCTTC
CASSYDREYNEQFF
>.|TRBD2|TRBJ2-3|TRBV4-1
TGCGCCAGCAGCCAAGAAAGTGCGGGGGGGGATACGCAGTATTTT
CASSQESAGGDTQYF
>.|.|TRBJ1-2|TRBV5-8
TGTGCCAGCAGCCATGGGGCGACGGCTAACTATGGCTACACCTTC
CASSHGATANYGYTF
>.|.|TRBJ1-1|TRBV29-1
TGCAGCGTGGCCCAGACAGCGAGCACTGAAGCTTTCTTT
CSVAQTASTEAFF
>.|TRBD1|TRBJ2-5|TRBV11-2
TGTGCCAGCAGCGACAGGGGCGCGGGACAAGAGACCCAGTACTTC
CASSDRGAGQETQYF
>.|TRBD2|TRBJ2-1|TRBV6-2/TRBV6-3
TGTGCCAGCAGTTACTCCAGGGGCGCGGGAGGGCCCTACAATGAGCAGTTCTTC
CASSYSRGAGGPYNEQFF
>few|TRBD1|TRBJ2-6|TRBV6-1
TGTGCCAGCAGTGAAGGGACAGGGTTGAACGGGGCCAACGTCCTGACTTTC
CASSEGTGLNGANVLTF
>.|TRBD2|TRBJ2-7|TRBV18
TGTGCCAGCTCACCACAAGCGGGAGGGCCTGGTGAGCAGTACTTC
CASSPQAGGPGEQYF
>.|.|TRBJ2-3|TRBV5-1
TGCGCCAGCAGCTTAGGCGGAAGCACAGATACGCAGTATTTT
CASSLGGSTDTQYF
>.|.|TRBJ2-5|TRBV15
TGTGCCACCAGCAGAGAAGGGACTGGCCAAGAGACCCAGTACTTC
CATSREGTGQETQYF
>.|.|TRBJ1-1|TRBV11-3
TGTGCCAGCAGCTTACGGGGACATAACACTGAAGCTTTCTTT
CASSLRGHNTEAFF
>once|TRBD2|TRBJ2-7|TRBV5-6
TGTGCCAGCAGCGGGTATAGCGGGAGGGCCTTCGAGCAGTACTTC
CASSGYSGRAFEQYF
>.|TRBD1|TRBJ2-3|TRBV2
TGTGCCAGCAGGAGTCTAGGGACAGGAACCTATACGCAGTATTTT
CASRSLGTGTYTQYF
>once|.|TRBJ2-2|TRBV24-1
TGTGCCACCGAAAGTCTAAGCGGGCCTAACACCGGGGAGCTGTTTTTT
CATESLSGPNTGELFF
>.|.|TRBJ1-1|TRBV19
TGTGCCAGTAGTCGGGCGGGGGGGAACACTGAAGCTTTCTTT
CASSRAGGNTEAFF